This record concerns one T cell receptor beta chain sequence. It lacks a known antigen. No much larger clonotype is one base removed from it; base qualities were not supplied. Trimmed from V: 5 bases; trimmed from J: 6 bases; junction bases lacking a gene match: 11. CDR1 and CDR2 are drawn from the germline V gene: SGHTA, FQGTGA. Inclusive of the bounding cysteine and phenylalanine, the CDR3 is 16 residues long. The entry retains the CDR3 DNA only, 48 bases that are in frame from base 1. The source of the sample is a study of blood T cell repertoires in COVID-19 (TCRdb year 2020). About the investigation overall: Samples from collaborators originated in the United States, Italy and Spain and spanned both the acute and convalescent phases of COVID-19. The material from the prospective study consisted of cDNA or gDNA derived from T cells, B-cell-depleted T cells, or PBMCs. Deeply sampled blood TCRbeta repertoires from subjects exposed to, actively infected with, or recovered from COVID-19 were included in the dataset. The repertoires were released in a freely available public database meant as a resource for research on the immune response to SARS-CoV-2. The samples were drawn from two sources: the first 160 participants of the ongoing ImmuneRACE study, and some 1,300 subjects contributed by 6 global collaborators. A de-identified subject ID, COVID-19 status, age in years and sex were almost always included in the sample metadata. Where available, HLA class I and class II types were taken from metadata supplied by the sample provider and were not determined by assay-based typing.

Collaborating institutions collected whole blood in K2EDTA tubes following their own protocols. Collaborator samples were shipped for TCRbeta analysis as frozen whole blood, isolated PBMCs, or DNA extracted from either sample type. The immunoSEQ Assay, a bias-controlled multiplex PCR, was used to amplify TCRbeta CDR3 regions from genomic DNA. In the authors' own workflow: Nucleated cell counts per sample were estimated from amplification of reference gene primers within the assay. Sequence reads were collapsed and filtered to measure the absolute abundance of every unique TCRbeta CDR3 rearrangement. For each sample, productive Simpson clonality was calculated as the square root of Simpson's diversity index across productive rearrangements. TCRdb's version of the immuneACCESS table is confined to in-frame rearrangements and falls short of the full clone set. An unresolved V gene accounts for under half of the shortfall where checked; the remainder is of unknown origin. The DNA was the basis for D and trimming; V, J and clone size are from that table. Recorded for this sample are around 60,000 clones; 80% to 90% of them occurred a single time. The top ten hold 15% of the sample.

Overall results and qualifications from the work: How much clinical and demographic metadata was included differed by source and by participant, and the metadata was provided uncurated.

The sample was peripheral blood. This TCR was sampled from a man aged 80 or over with acute or convalescent COVID-19. The chain is made from TRBV7-3 and TRBJ2-1; a stretch of 9 junction bases matches TRBD1. The DNA sequence follows: TGTGCCAGCAGCCCGTCCGGGACAGGGAGTGCCAATGAGCAGTTCTTC. The encoded protein is CASSPSGTGSANEQFF. Outside the CDR3, residues come from the reference TRBV7-3 and TRBJ2-1 proteins, so the full variable domain is: GAGVSQTPSNKVTEKGKYVELRCDPISGHTALYWYRQSLGQGPEFLIYFQGTGAADDSGLPNDRFFAVRPEGSVSTLKIQRTERGDSAVYLCASSPSGTGSANEQFFGPGTRLTVL.